This TCR beta chain was found in a study of cytomegalovirus exposure and HLA in healthy donors. The V segment lost 5 bases and the J segment 7 bases; nucleotides outside the gene matches: 9. Germline assignment: CDR1 SGHTA and CDR2 FQGNSA. The CDR3 runs 15 residues. Both 60 Vbeta primers and 13 Jbeta primers went into the PCR. Data came from immunoSEQ multiplex PCR; TCRdb stores just in-frame clones and leaves some out. The sample records about 200,000 clones, 80% to 90% being singletons. The clonotype comes from a man aged 30 to 45 in good health and CMV-seronegative. V gene TRBV7-2 combines with J gene TRBJ2-7; TRBD1 agrees at 12 bases. Specimen: PBMCs. For the CDR3, the DNA is TGTGCCAGCAGCGCCCCGGGACAGGGGGCGGAAGAGCAGTACTTC. Translating gives CASSAPGQGAEEQYF.